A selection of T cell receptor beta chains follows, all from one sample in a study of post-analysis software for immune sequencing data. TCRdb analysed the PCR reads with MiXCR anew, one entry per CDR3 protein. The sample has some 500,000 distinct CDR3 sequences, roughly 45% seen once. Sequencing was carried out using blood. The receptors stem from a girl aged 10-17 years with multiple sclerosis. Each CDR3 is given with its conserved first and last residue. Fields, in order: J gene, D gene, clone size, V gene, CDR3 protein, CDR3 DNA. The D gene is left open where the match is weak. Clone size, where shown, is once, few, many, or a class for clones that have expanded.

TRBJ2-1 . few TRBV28 CASSIVGSRNEQFF TGTGCCAGCAGTATTGTAGGATCCCGCAATGAGCAGTTCTTC
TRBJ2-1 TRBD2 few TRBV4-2 CASSQDVGREEYNEQFF TGTGCCAGCAGCCAAGATGTTGGGCGGGAGGAGTACAATGAGCAGTTCTTC
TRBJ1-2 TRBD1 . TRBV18 CASSPGTAYGYTF TGTGCCAGCTCTCCCGGGACAGCATATGGCTACACCTTC
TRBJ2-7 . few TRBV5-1 CASSPAGDSSYEQYF TGCGCCAGCAGCCCCGCCGGCGACAGCTCCTACGAGCAGTACTTC
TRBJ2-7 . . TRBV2 CASSEFYAPSTYYEQYF TGTGCCAGCAGCGAATTCTATGCCCCGTCGACCTACTACGAGCAGTACTTC
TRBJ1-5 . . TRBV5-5 CASSLEFGNQPQHF TGTGCCAGCAGCTTGGAATTTGGGAATCAGCCCCAGCATTTT
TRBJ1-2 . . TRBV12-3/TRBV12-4 CASSSAGRALDGYTF TGTGCCAGCAGTTCGGCGGGGAGGGCGTTGGATGGCTACACCTTC
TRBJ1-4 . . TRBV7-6 CASSYNNEKLVF TGTGCCAGCAGCTACAATAATGAAAAACTGGTTTTT
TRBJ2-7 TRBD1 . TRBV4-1 CASSQGQGLYEQYF TGCGCCAGCAGCCAAGGACAGGGGCTCTACGAGCAGTACTTC
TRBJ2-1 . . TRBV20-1 CSARSLREAEAHNEQFF TGCAGTGCTAGATCACTTAGGGAAGCGGAGGCCCACAATGAGCAGTTCTTC
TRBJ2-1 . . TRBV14 CASSQGGGIPYNEQFF TGTGCCAGCAGCCAAGGAGGCGGGATACCCTACAATGAGCAGTTCTTC
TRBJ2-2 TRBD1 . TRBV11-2 CASSVTGGRTGELFF TGTGCCAGCAGCGTAACAGGGGGCCGGACCGGGGAGCTGTTTTTT
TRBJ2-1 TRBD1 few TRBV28 CASSLGTGQNEQFF TGTGCCAGCAGTTTAGGGACAGGGCAGAATGAGCAGTTCTTC
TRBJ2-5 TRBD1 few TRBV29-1 CSVVRQGAQKTQYF TGCAGCGTTGTGAGACAGGGGGCGCAAAAGACCCAGTACTTC
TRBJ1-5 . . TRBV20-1 CSARDPGISNQPQHF TGCAGTGCTAGAGATCCCGGGATTAGCAATCAGCCCCAGCATTTT
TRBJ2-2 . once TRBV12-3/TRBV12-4 CASSLKGTHNTGELFF TGTGCCAGCAGTTTAAAGGGGACGCATAACACCGGGGAGCTGTTTTTT
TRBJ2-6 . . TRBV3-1 CASSQDTGLGANVLTF TGTGCCAGCAGCCAGGATACAGGTTTGGGGGCCAACGTCCTGACTTTC
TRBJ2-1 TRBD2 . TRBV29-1 CSVSGLAGGSEQFF TGCAGCGTCTCCGGACTAGCGGGAGGGAGTGAGCAGTTCTTC
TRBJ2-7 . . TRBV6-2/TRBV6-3 CASSSGTLTYEQYF TGTGCCAGCAGTTCCGGGACACTGACCTACGAGCAGTACTTC
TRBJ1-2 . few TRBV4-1 CASSQDPHPAGVGGYTF TGCGCCAGCAGCCAAGATCCCCATCCAGCTGGGGTGGGCGGCTACACCTTC
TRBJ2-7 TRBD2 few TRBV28 CASSTLAGAPYEQYF TGTGCCAGCAGTACACTAGCGGGAGCCCCCTACGAGCAGTACTTC
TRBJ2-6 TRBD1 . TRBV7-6 CASSFAAGQGSRANVLTF TGTGCCAGCAGCTTCGCCGCGGGACAGGGGAGCAGGGCCAACGTCCTGACTTTC
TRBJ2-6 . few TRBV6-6 CASTHLGVGANVLTF TGTGCCAGCACCCACTTGGGGGTTGGGGCCAACGTCCTGACTTTC
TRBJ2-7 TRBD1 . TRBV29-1 CSVEGDRGRDEQYF TGCAGCGTTGAAGGCGACAGGGGGCGCGACGAGCAGTACTTC
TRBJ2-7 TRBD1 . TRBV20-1 CSATPTGSIYEQYF TGCAGTGCTACTCCGACAGGGAGTATATACGAGCAGTACTTC
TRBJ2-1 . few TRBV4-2 CASSQEYRSYNEQFF TGTGCCAGCAGCCAAGAGTACAGGTCCTACAATGAGCAGTTCTTC
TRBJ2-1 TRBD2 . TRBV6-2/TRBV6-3 CTSGRRKNEQFF TGCACTAGCGGGAGAAGGAAGAATGAGCAGTTCTTC
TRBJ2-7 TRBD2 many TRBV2 CASSGLSGSYEQYF TGTGCCAGCAGTGGACTTAGCGGGAGTTACGAGCAGTACTTC
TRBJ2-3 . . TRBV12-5 CARGRAGGDTQYF TGTGCTAGGGGCCGGGCAGGCGGGGATACGCAGTATTTT
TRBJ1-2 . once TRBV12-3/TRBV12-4 CASSLADPGGGYTF TGTGCCAGCAGTTTAGCAGATCCCGGCGGTGGCTACACCTTC
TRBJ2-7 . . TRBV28 CASSLGVPTGEQYF TGTGCCAGCAGTTTGGGGGTCCCTACGGGCGAGCAGTACTTC
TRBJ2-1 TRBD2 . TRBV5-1 CASSRGGTSGSSGNEQFF TGCGCCAGCAGCAGGGGGGGGACTAGCGGGAGCTCCGGCAATGAGCAGTTCTTC
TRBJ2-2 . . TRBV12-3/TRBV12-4 CASSLTATGELFF TGTGCCAGCAGCCTCACAGCAACCGGGGAGCTGTTTTTT
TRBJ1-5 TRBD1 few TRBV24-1 CATSDGIGTGNQPQHF TGTGCCACCAGTGATGGGATTGGGACAGGGAATCAGCCCCAGCATTTT
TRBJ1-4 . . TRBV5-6 CASSVGAGPQKLFF TGTGCCAGCAGCGTGGGGGCAGGGCCTCAAAAACTGTTTTTT
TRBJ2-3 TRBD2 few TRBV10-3 CAISLGSGSGSDTQYF TGTGCCATCAGTCTAGGAAGCGGGAGCGGGTCAGATACGCAGTATTTT
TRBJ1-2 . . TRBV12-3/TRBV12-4 CASSSRGSYTF TGTGCCAGCAGTTCTAGGGGGAGCTACACCTTC
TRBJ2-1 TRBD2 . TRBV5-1 CASSLSGREDNEQFF TGCGCCAGCAGCTTGAGCGGGAGGGAGGACAATGAGCAGTTCTTC
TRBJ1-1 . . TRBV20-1 CSAPGATPEAFF TGCAGTGCCCCCGGGGCGACCCCTGAAGCTTTCTTT
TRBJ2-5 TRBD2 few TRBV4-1 CASRREGEETQYF TGCGCCAGCCGGCGGGAGGGGGAAGAGACCCAGTACTTC
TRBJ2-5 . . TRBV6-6 CASSGRSQETQYF TGTGCCAGCAGCGGACGGAGCCAAGAGACCCAGTACTTC
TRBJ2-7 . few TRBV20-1 CSANNRRSYEQYF TGCAGTGCCAACAACAGGCGCTCCTACGAGCAGTACTTC
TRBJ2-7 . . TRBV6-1 CASSEEGISYEQYF TGTGCCAGCAGTGAAGAAGGGATCTCCTACGAGCAGTACTTC
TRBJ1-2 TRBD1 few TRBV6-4 CASRETGMAYGYTF TGTGCCAGCAGAGAGACAGGGATGGCCTATGGCTACACCTTC